This T cell receptor beta chain was sequenced for a study of T cells in Graves' hyperthyroidism and ophthalmopathy. Study-wide results and limits: Blood held most thyroid clonotypes expanded above 0.001 frequency.

Amplification of TCR beta CDR3 regions used RNA as the template. Researchers ran a first-round RT-PCR on the TCR CDR3 using the HTBI primer set. TCRdb fed the multiplex PCR reads into MiXCR, producing one record per CDR3 protein. Of about 500,000 distinct CDR3 sequences in the sample, over 45% were seen once. A word on this clonotype: The antigen remains undetermined.

Trimming shortened V by 4 bases and J by 7 bases, and 20 bases separated the two germline ends. Germline V gives CDR1 DFQATT, CDR2 SNEGSKA (reference sequence). The CDR3 runs 14 residues. This TCR came from an adult woman with Graves' disease, either hyperthyroidism or ophthalmopathy (not recorded which). The chain employs TRBV20-1 and TRBJ2-7; weak D call: TRBD1 (5 bases). Source material: peripheral blood or thyroid tissue (not recorded which). The CDR3 region has the DNA TGCAGTGCTATCCTCGGGCAGGGTCTGGAAGAGCAGTACTTC. It specifies CSAILGQGLEEQYF.